These 13 T cell receptor beta chains were all obtained from the same sample, sequenced in a study of shared clonotypes between healthy human individuals. Profiled with immunoSEQ multiplex PCR; TCRdb holds only in-frame clones, not every one. The sample shows 950,000 to 1,100,000 clones, roughly 75% of them seen only once. Source material: memory CD4+ T cells sorted from blood. Subset noted: CD45RA-negative fraction. The receptors derive from a man aged 18 to 35 in good health.

The count of this clone is one. The chain recombines TRBV10-1 with TRBJ2-2; 8 positions agree with TRBD2. The CDR3 has 14 amino acids. Germline-derived CDR1 and CDR2 are WNHNN and SYGVQD (reference sequence). J gave up 5 bases and V 3 bases, and 2 bases lay outside the gene matches. CDR3 nucleotide sequence: TGCGCCAGCAGTGAACAGCGGGGGACCGGGGAGCTGTTTTTT. Translation: CASSEQRGTGELFF.

This clone was seen only once. The chain uses TRBV19 and TRBJ2-7; D might be TRBD1 (6 bases). Germline lookup yields CDR1 LNHDA and CDR2 SQIVND (reference sequence). The CDR3 is 15 amino acids. V was shortened by 4 bases and J by 3 bases, with 16 bases between the two germline ends. As DNA, the CDR3 is TGTGCCAGTAGTAGCTACGCAGGGGCCGTCTACGAGCAGTACTTC. As protein: CASSSYAGAVYEQYF.

This clone appeared a single time. This CDR3 is also generated by other DNA sequences in the sample. The chain's CDR3 is CASSYSAGRETQYF. As DNA, the CDR3 is TGTGCCAGCAGTTACTCTGCCGGGCGAGAGACCCAGTACTTC. This chain joins TRBV6-5 and TRBJ2-5; D is uncertain. V was trimmed by 0 bases and J by 4 bases, leaving 9 bases between them. There are 14 residues in the CDR3. Germline V gene data show CDR1 as MNHEY and CDR2 as SVGAGI.

V gene TRBV7-9 combines with J gene TRBJ1-2; D unclear. Trimming cost V 1 base and J 6 bases, with 9 bases left between them. This CDR3 contains 13 residues. CDR1 SEHNR and CDR2 FQNEAQ come from the germline V gene (reference sequence). CDR3 in amino acids: CASSLGEGNGYTF. DNA of the CDR3: TGTGCCAGCAGCTTAGGCGAGGGAAATGGCTACACCTTC. Complete variable domain (other parts from reference TRBV7-9 and TRBJ1-2): DTGVSQNPRHKITKRGQNVTFRCDPISEHNRLYWYRQTLGQGPEFLTYFQNEAQLEKSRLLSDRFSAERPKGSFSTLEIQRTEQGDSAMYLCASSLGEGNGYTFGSGTRLTVV.

The chain couples TRBV18 to TRBJ2-5; D uncertain. The CDR3 is 14 amino acids. V gave up 0 bases and J gave up 2 bases, with 7 bases separating them. CDR1 KGHSH and CDR2 LQKENI come from the germline V gene. The CDR3 spells CASSPPSIQETQYF. CDR3 bases: TGTGCCAGCTCACCACCGTCCATACAAGAGACCCAGTACTTC.

This clone was recorded only once. The chain combines TRBV27 with TRBJ1-5; D is ambiguous. Trimming removed 6 bases at V and 3 bases at J, with 18 bases between. The CDR3 runs to 16 residues. CDR1 and CDR2 from the germline V gene are MNHEY and SMNVEV (reference sequence). The CDR3 DNA reads as TGTGCCAGCAGCGAAGACCCAATTCTTAACAATCAGCCCCAGCATTTT. Protein: CASSEDPILNNQPQHF.

V and J are TRBV5-1 and TRBJ2-3, with D perhaps given as TRBD1 or TRBD2 (7 bases each). Germline CDR1 SGHRS, CDR2 YFSETQ. With 5 bases removed from V and 0 bases from J, the gap between germline ends came to 19 bases. This CDR3 has 17 residues. The CDR3 loop is CASSHSRGTASTDTQYF. CDR3 nucleotide sequence: TGCGCCAGCAGTCATTCGCGGGGGACAGCTAGCACAGATACGCAGTATTTT. The full variable domain, with the rest looked up from reference TRBV5-1 and TRBJ2-3, is KAGVTQTPRYLIKTRGQQVTLSCSPISGHRSVSWYQQTPGQGLQFLFEYFSETQRNKGNFPGRFSGRQFSNSRSEMNVSTLELGDSALYLCASSHSRGTASTDTQYFGPGTRLTVL.

This clone has only one observation. CDR3 nucleotides: TGTGCCAGCAGTCTTGGGGGAGCGGGGATGAACACTGAAGCTTTCTTT. Its translation is CASSLGGAGMNTEAFF. The gene calls are TRBV11-2 and TRBJ1-1, with TRBD1 as a possible D gene (5 bases). The CDR3 extends over 16 amino acids. Deletions cut 6 bases from V and 0 bases from J, with 17 bases between. Germline CDR1 reads SGHAT; CDR2 reads FQNNGV.

The genes are TRBV11-3 and TRBJ2-1; TRBD2 aligns across 8 bases. The V and J ends lost 0 bases and 0 bases, in that order; junction bases with no gene match: 7. The CDR3 sequence is 18 residues long. Germline V CDR1 and CDR2: SGHNT, YENEEA. DNA of the CDR3: TGTGCCAGCAGCTTAGACCCTAGCGGGCCTAGCTCCTACAATGAGCAGTTCTTC. It is translated as CASSLDPSGPSSYNEQFF.

The chain carries TRBV7-3 and TRBJ2-3, with D perhaps TRBD1 (6 bases). There are 14 residues in the CDR3. The V gene's germline CDR1 is SGHTA and CDR2 FQGTGA. Trimming left V 5 bases short and J 3 bases short, with 12 bases between. CDR3 loop: CASSLRQATDTQYF. The CDR3 bases are TGTGCCAGCAGCCTAAGACAGGCGACAGATACGCAGTATTTT.

V usage is TRBV6-1 and J usage is TRBJ1-5; a weak D match, TRBD1 (5 bases). CDR1 is MNHNS, CDR2 SASEGT, per germline. The V and J ends lost 2 bases and 7 bases respectively, with 12 bases between them. The CDR3 is 14 residues long. The CDR3: CASSEPGTGQPQHF. CDR3 DNA sequence: TGTGCCAGCAGTGAACCAGGGACGGGACAGCCCCAGCATTTT.

This clone was observed a few times. Here the CDR3 reads CASSLGTGGNSPLHF. The CDR3 DNA reads as TGCGCCAGCAGCTTAGGGACAGGGGGCAATTCACCCCTCCACTTT. The chain couples TRBV5-1 to TRBJ1-6, with 12 nucleotides matching TRBD1. CDR3 length: 15 amino acids. V shed 2 bases and J 7 bases; nucleotides not matched to a gene: 1. In germline, CDR1 is SGHRS, CDR2 YFSETQ.

This chain joins TRBV5-4 and TRBJ2-7; 10 bases agree with TRBD1. CDR3 length: 16 residues. J lost 12 bases, V lost 4 bases, and 19 bases had no gene match. CDR1 and CDR2 (germline): SGHNT, YYREEE (reference sequence). The CDR3 DNA reads TGTGCCAGCAGCCATCCCCGGGACAGGGGAGGTGGAGCTGCGTACTTC. Translating it yields CASSHPRDRGGGAAYF.